The clone carrying this T cell receptor beta chain was found a few times. A read error may account for a junction end that differs from germline. This record belongs to a study of technical replicates of blood from a handful of donors. Sequencing used immunoSEQ multiplex PCR; TCRdb keeps in-frame clones, though not all of them. The sample has 60,000 or so clones, 85% to 90% seen once. The germline gives CDR1 SGHTA, CDR2 FQGNSA. CDR3 size: 17 residues. Sequences were obtained from PBMCs. The V call is TRBV7-2, the J call TRBJ2-7; 8 nucleotides match TRBD1. This sequence originates from a human donor in good health. Some clones in this sample may be carry-over from other donors' samples. CDR3 sequence (DNA): TGTGCCAGCAGCCTAGCGTCCTACCGGACAGGGATAGACGAGCAGTACTTC. Its protein is CASSLASYRTGIDEQYF.